What follows describes a single TCR beta chain. Its antigen is still unknown. The sample belongs to a study of CXCR3-negative and CXCR3-positive naive CD8 T cells. CDR1 is LNHNV and CDR2 is YYDKDF in the germline V gene (reference sequence). The CDR3 is 13 residues long. Study-level results: Similar TRBV-TRBJ usage was seen in naive cells (both CXCR3-negative and CXCR3-positive), but memory cells differed. TRB CDR3s were more hydrophobic in CXCR3-positive than in CXCR3-negative naive cells. Sequencing showed both naive subsets with comparably high diversity, and memory CD8+ cells much lower.

In preparing the TRB cDNA libraries, 5' RACE with UMI labels was used. TCRdb reworked the 5' RACE reads into one entry per CDR3 protein, no DNA. The listing records some 50,000 distinct CDR3 sequences. Sample: naive CXCR3+ CD8+ T cells from blood. The subset denotes: CD45RO-CCR7+CD27+CD95- naive CD8+ T cells expressing CXCR3 (TNR3+). The genes are TRBV15 and TRBJ1-1. This sequence originates from a human donor in good health. Some clones in this sample may be carry-over from other donors' samples. CDR3: CATSSVDNTEAFF.